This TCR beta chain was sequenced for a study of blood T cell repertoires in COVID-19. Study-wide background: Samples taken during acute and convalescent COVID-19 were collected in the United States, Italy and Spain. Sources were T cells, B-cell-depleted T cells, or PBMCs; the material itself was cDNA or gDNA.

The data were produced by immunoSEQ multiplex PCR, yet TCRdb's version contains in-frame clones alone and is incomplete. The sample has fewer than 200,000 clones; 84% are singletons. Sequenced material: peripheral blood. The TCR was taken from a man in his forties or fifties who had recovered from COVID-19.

CDR3 nucleotides: TGTGCCAGCAGCTTTGGGAGGGGGGGGAGCACAGATACGCAGTATTTT. Translating it yields CASSFGRGGSTDTQYF. The J gene is TRBJ2-3, the V gene TRBV9, with D possibly matching TRBD2 (7 bases). Germline CDR1 reads SGDLS; CDR2 reads YYNGEE. V gave up 4 bases and J gave up 0 bases, with 15 bases separating them. The CDR3 spans 16 residues.